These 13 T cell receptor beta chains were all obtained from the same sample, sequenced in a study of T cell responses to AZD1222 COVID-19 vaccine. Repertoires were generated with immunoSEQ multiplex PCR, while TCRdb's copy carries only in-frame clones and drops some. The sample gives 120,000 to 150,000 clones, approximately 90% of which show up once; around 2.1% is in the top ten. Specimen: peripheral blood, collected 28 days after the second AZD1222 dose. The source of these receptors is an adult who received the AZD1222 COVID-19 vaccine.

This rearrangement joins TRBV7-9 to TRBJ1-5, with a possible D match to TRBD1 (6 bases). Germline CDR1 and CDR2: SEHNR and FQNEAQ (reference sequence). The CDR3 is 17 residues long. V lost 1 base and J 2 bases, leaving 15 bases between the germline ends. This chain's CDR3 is CASSLGGPSQGNQPQHF. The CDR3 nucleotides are TGTGCCAGCAGCTTAGGGGGGCCCTCTCAGGGCAATCAGCCCCAGCATTTT.

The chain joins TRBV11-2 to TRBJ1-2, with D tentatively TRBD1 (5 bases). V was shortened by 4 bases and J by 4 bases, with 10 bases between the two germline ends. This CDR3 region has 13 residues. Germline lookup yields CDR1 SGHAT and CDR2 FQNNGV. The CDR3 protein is CASSSDSLYGYTF. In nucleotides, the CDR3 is TGTGCCAGCAGCTCAGACAGCCTCTATGGCTACACCTTC. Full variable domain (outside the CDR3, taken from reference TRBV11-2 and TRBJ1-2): EAGVAQSPRYKIIEKRQSVAFWCNPISGHATLYWYQQILGQGPKLLIQFQNNGVVDDSQLPKDRFSAERLKGVDSTLKIQPAKLEDSAVYLCASSSDSLYGYTFGSGTRLTVV.

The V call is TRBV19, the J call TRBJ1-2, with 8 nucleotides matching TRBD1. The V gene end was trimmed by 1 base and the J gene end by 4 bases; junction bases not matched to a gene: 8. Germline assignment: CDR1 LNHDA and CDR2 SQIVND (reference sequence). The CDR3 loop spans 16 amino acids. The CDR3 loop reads CASSIGRDRIIYGYTF. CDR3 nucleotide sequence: TGTGCCAGTAGTATAGGCCGGGACAGGATCATCTATGGCTACACCTTC.

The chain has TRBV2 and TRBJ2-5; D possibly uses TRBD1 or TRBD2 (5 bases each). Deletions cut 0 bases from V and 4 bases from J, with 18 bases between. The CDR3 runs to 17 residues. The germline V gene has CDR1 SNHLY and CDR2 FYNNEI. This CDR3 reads CASSEALIGPGRETQYF. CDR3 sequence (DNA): TGTGCCAGCAGTGAAGCGCTTATAGGGCCAGGGAGAGAGACCCAGTACTTC.

CDR3 in amino acids: CASSQEGGRASNEQFF. CDR3 DNA: TGTGCCAGCAGCCAAGAGGGCGGGAGGGCCAGTAATGAGCAGTTCTTC. J is TRBJ2-1 and V is TRBV4-2; TRBD2 agrees at 9 bases. The CDR3 totals 16 residues. Germline-derived CDR1 and CDR2 are LGHNA and YNFKEQ. Trimming took 0 bases from V and 7 from J; bases not matched to a gene: 7.

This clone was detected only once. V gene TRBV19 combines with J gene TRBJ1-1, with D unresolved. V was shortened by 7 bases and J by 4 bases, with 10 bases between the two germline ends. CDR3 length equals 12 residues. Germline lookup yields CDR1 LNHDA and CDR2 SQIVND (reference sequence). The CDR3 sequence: CASISMTTEAFF. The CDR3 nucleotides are TGTGCCAGTATCTCCATGACCACTGAAGCTTTCTTT.

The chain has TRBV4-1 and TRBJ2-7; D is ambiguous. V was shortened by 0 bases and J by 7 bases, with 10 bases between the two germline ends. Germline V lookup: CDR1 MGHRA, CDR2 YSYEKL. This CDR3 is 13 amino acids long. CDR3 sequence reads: CASSQDAPLEQYF. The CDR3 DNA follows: TGCGCCAGCAGCCAAGATGCCCCCTTGGAGCAGTACTTC.

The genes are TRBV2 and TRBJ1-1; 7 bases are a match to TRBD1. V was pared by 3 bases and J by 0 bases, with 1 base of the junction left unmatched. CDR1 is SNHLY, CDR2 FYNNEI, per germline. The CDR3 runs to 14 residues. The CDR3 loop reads CASSEGQMNTEAFF. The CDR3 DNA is TGTGCCAGCAGTGAGGGACAGATGAACACTGAAGCTTTCTTT.

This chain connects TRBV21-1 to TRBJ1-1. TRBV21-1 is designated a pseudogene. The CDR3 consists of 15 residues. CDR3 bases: TGTGCCAGCAGCAAAATGGGGGAAGGATGCCCTGAAGCTTTCTTT. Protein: CASSKMGEGCPEAFF.

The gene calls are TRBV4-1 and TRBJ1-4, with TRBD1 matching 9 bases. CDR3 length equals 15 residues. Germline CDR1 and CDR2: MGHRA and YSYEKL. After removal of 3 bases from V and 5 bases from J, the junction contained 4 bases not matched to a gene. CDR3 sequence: CASSQGGTGNEKLFF. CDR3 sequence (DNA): TGCGCCAGCAGCCAGGGCGGGACAGGGAATGAAAAACTGTTTTTT.

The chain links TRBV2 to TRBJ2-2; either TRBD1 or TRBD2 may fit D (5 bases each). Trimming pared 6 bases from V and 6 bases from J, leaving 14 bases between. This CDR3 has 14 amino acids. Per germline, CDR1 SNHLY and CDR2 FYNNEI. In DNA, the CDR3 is TGTGCCAGCAGCGGGACCACACGGTCCGGGGAGCTGTTTTTT. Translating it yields CASSGTTRSGELFF.

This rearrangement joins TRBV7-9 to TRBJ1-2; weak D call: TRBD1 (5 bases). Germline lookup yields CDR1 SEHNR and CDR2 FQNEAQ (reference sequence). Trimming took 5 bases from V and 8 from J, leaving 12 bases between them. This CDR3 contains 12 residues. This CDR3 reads CASSPGPRGYTF. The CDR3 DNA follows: TGTGCCAGCAGCCCGGGACCGAGAGGCTACACCTTC. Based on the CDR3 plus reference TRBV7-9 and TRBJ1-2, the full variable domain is DTGVSQNPRHKITKRGQNVTFRCDPISEHNRLYWYRQTLGQGPEFLTYFQNEAQLEKSRLLSDRFSAERPKGSFSTLEIQRTEQGDSAMYLCASSPGPRGYTFGSGTRLTVV.

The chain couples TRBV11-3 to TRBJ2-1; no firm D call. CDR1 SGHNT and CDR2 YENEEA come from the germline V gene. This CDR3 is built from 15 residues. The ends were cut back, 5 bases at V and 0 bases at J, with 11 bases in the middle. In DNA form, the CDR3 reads TGTGCCAGCAGCCTTACTAAATTCTCCTACAATGAGCAGTTCTTC. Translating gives CASSLTKFSYNEQFF.